The 21 T cell receptor beta chains given below trace back to one sample, sequenced in a study of Ad26.COV2.S vaccination and SARS-CoV-2 variants. Treatment denoted: some 20 received Ad26.COV2.S at low or high dose, single or two shots; five or six received placebo; per-sample allocation not given. Material that was analyzed had been drawn on day 63 after the first vaccine or placebo injection. The assay was immunoSEQ multiplex PCR, and TCRdb's table has in-frame clones only and misses some. The sample has over 400,000 clones, about nine tenths seen once. The sample here was peripheral blood, taken in a trial of Ad26.COV2.S vaccine versus placebo. The receptor set was obtained from a person aged 18-65 years who received the Ad26.COV2.S COVID-19 vaccine or a placebo.

This chain joins TRBV27 and TRBJ1-1; TRBD1 is a possible D gene (5 bases). Trimming removed 3 bases from V and 3 bases from J, with 11 bases in between. Germline CDR1 MNHEY, CDR2 SMNVEV (reference sequence). The CDR3 runs 14 residues. For the CDR3, the DNA is TGTGCCAGCAGTTTCGGGACGTGGGACACTGAAGCTTTCTTT. Translated, it gives CASSFGTWDTEAFF.

The J gene is TRBJ2-7, the V gene TRBV5-1; D is unresolved. This CDR3 is 14 amino acids long. Germline CDR1 SGHRS, CDR2 YFSETQ. Trimming shortened V by 1 base and J by 0 bases, and 8 bases separated the two germline ends. The chain's CDR3 is CASSLRQNSYEQYF. CDR3 in DNA: TGCGCCAGCAGCTTGAGACAAAACTCCTACGAGCAGTACTTC.

The J gene is TRBJ2-7, the V gene TRBV27; weak D call: TRBD2 (6 bases). CDR1 and CDR2 (germline): MNHEY, SMNVEV (reference sequence). The CDR3 totals 15 residues. Between the trimmed V and J ends, which lost 6 bases and 1 base, there was a span of 16 bases. CDR3 bases: TGTGCCAGCAGCCTGGCGGGGACCCCGTCCTACGAGCAGTACTTC. This encodes CASSLAGTPSYEQYF.

The chain carries TRBV12-3 or TRBV12-4 and TRBJ1-4, with D unresolved. The V end lost 2 bases, the J end lost 8 bases, and 3 bases lay between the germline ends. CDR3 length: 11 amino acids. This CDR3 reads CASSLQEKLFF. In DNA, the CDR3 is TGTGCCAGCAGTTTACAGGAAAAACTGTTTTTT.

This rearrangement joins TRBV24-1 to TRBJ2-7; D is undetermined. The CDR3 sequence is 13 residues long. Trimming shortened V by 3 bases and J by 4 bases, and 9 bases separated the two germline ends. Germline V gene lookup returns CDR1 KGHDR and CDR2 SFDVKD. This chain's CDR3 is CATSDGSAYEQYF. DNA of the CDR3: TGTGCCACCAGTGATGGGTCGGCTTACGAGCAGTACTTC.

This chain links TRBV28 with TRBJ1-1; D is uncertain. The germline V gene has CDR1 MDHEN and CDR2 SYDVKM. Deletions cut 5 bases from V and 4 bases from J, with 8 bases between. The CDR3 has 12 amino acids. The CDR3 here is CASSVDFTEAFF. DNA for the CDR3: TGTGCCAGCAGTGTTGATTTCACTGAAGCTTTCTTT.

The J gene is TRBJ2-7, the V gene TRBV7-8, with D tentatively TRBD2 (5 bases). This CDR3 spans 17 amino acids. Deletions cut 1 base from V and 4 bases from J, with 20 bases between. The germline CDR1 and CDR2 sequences are SGHVS and FQNEAQ. The CDR3 region is CASSLGTVMAGRYEQYF. The CDR3 DNA follows: TGTGCCAGCAGCTTAGGAACGGTGATGGCGGGCCGATACGAGCAGTACTTC. The variable domain in full, with the rest retrieved from reference TRBV7-8 and TRBJ2-7, is GAGVSQSPRYKVAKRGQDVALRCDPISGHVSLFWYQQALGQGPEFLTYFQNEAQLDKSGLPSDRFFAERPEGSVSTLKIQRTQQEDSAVYLCASSLGTVMAGRYEQYFGPGTRLTVT.

The gene calls are TRBV11-2 and TRBJ2-1; the match to TRBD1 covers 7 bases. CDR1 and CDR2 from the germline V gene are SGHAT and FQNNGV. V shed 1 base, J shed 8 bases, and the junction held 5 bases outside the gene matches. The CDR3 totals 14 residues. The CDR3 nucleotides are TGTGCCAGCAGCTTAGTTGGACAGGCCGATGAGCAGTTCTTC. This encodes CASSLVGQADEQFF.

V usage is TRBV15 and J usage is TRBJ2-3, with a tentative D call TRBD2 (6 bases). This CDR3 has 16 amino acids. From germline, CDR1 is LNHNV and CDR2 YYDKDF (reference sequence). V was clipped by 1 base and J by 0 bases, with 11 bases between them. The CDR3 reads CATSRGSGTSTDTQYF. The CDR3 DNA reads as TGTGCCACCAGCAGAGGGTCCGGGACTAGCACAGATACGCAGTATTTT.

The chain combines TRBV18 with TRBJ1-3, with TRBD1 matching 8 bases. Germline-derived CDR1 and CDR2 are KGHSH and LQKENI. The CDR3 loop spans 16 amino acids. The junction had 5 bases not matched to a gene; V was cut back by 2 bases and J by 2 bases. The CDR3 region has the DNA TGTGCCAGCTCACCAAGGACAGGGATTGCTGGAAACACCATATATTTT. This translates into CASSPRTGIAGNTIYF.

The genes are TRBV30 and TRBJ1-1, with 8 bases fitting TRBD1. After removal of 4 bases from V and 6 bases from J, the junction contained 10 bases not matched to a gene. There are 14 residues in the CDR3. Germline V gene data show CDR1 as GTSNPN and CDR2 as SVGIG (reference sequence). The CDR3 DNA reads TGTGCCTGGAACCGTCAGCAGGGGGCTTCTGAAGCTTTCTTT. This encodes CAWNRQQGASEAFF.

This clone has only one observation. The V call is TRBV6-5, the J call TRBJ2-2, with D perhaps TRBD1 (5 bases). The CDR3 sequence is 12 residues long. V was shortened by 9 bases and J by 7 bases, with 12 bases between the two germline ends. Germline-derived CDR1 and CDR2 are MNHEY and SVGAGI. The CDR3 DNA follows: TGTGCCAGTCAGGGTCTGAACGGGGAGCTGTTTTTT. As protein: CASQGLNGELFF.

The rearrangement links TRBV20-1 to TRBJ1-2; D gene uncertain. The CDR3 contains 11 residues. V was clipped by 1 base and J by 3 bases, with 3 bases between them. The germline CDR1 and CDR2 sequences are DFQATT and SNEGSKA (reference sequence). The CDR3 coding sequence is TGCAGTGCTAGAGTGGACTATGGCTACACCTTC. This encodes CSARVDYGYTF.

The rearrangement links TRBV2 to TRBJ2-7, with TRBD1 identical over 10 bases. CDR1 and CDR2 from the germline V gene are SNHLY and FYNNEI. V lost 6 bases to trimming and J lost 3 bases; unmatched junction nucleotides: 2. This CDR3 comprises 13 residues. The CDR3 sequence: CASSRDRGYEQYF. The DNA of the CDR3 is TGTGCCAGCAGCCGGGACAGGGGCTACGAGCAGTACTTC.

This clone appeared a single time. V and J are TRBV19 and TRBJ1-1; TRBD1 aligns across 10 bases. This CDR3 contains 15 residues. Trimming at V came to 5 bases and at J to 4 bases, leaving 7 bases not matched to a gene. CDR1 and CDR2 from the germline V gene are LNHDA and SQIVND (reference sequence). DNA of the CDR3: TGTGCCAGTAGTGGACCGGGACAGGGGAGCACTGAAGCTTTCTTT. Encoded protein: CASSGPGQGSTEAFF.

The V call is TRBV5-8, the J call TRBJ1-5; no clear D. V lost 1 base and J 0 bases, leaving 5 bases between the germline ends. The CDR3 consists of 14 residues. CDR1 is SGHTS and CDR2 is YDEGEE in the germline V gene. CDR3 DNA: TGTGCCAGCAGCTTGACGGCTAGCAATCAGCCCCAGCATTTT. Its protein is CASSLTASNQPQHF.

As concerns this clone: Other DNA variants within this sample encode the same CDR3. The CDR3 reads CASSQTGTYEQYF. CDR3 bases: TGTGCCAGCAGTCAGACAGGGACCTACGAGCAGTACTTC. The rearrangement links TRBV5-6 to TRBJ2-7; 7 nucleotides agree with TRBD1. Germline loops: CDR1 SGHDT, CDR2 YYEEEE. The V and J ends lost 5 bases and 2 bases, in that order; junction bases with no gene match: 4. The CDR3 covers 13 residues.

This clone came up once. The rearrangement links TRBV11-3 to TRBJ1-1; D perhaps matches TRBD1 (5 bases). CDR1 is SGHNT, CDR2 YENEEA, per germline. The CDR3 is 12 residues long. Trimming removed 4 bases from V and 5 bases from J, with 8 bases in between. Written as DNA, the CDR3 is TGTGCCAGCAGCTCTCAGGGTACTGAAGCTTTCTTT. Protein sequence: CASSSQGTEAFF.

The V gene is TRBV28, the J gene TRBJ1-5; 9 nucleotides line up with TRBD1. This CDR3 has 16 amino acids. Germline values: CDR1 MDHEN, CDR2 SYDVKM. V was pared by 3 bases and J by 6 bases, with 9 bases of the junction left unmatched. As DNA, the CDR3 is TGTGCCAGCAGTTTGCTGGGACAGGGTTATGGTCAGCCCCAGCATTTT. It specifies CASSLLGQGYGQPQHF.

The rearrangement joins TRBV6-4 to TRBJ2-1, with TRBD2 identical over 10 bases. This CDR3 comprises 16 residues. Per the germline V gene, CDR1 is MRHNA and CDR2 is SNTAGT. V was clipped by 2 bases and J by 5 bases; unmatched bases: 6. The CDR3 loop is CASSDMGTSDHNEQFF. The CDR3 region has the DNA TGTGCCAGCAGTGACATGGGGACTAGCGACCACAATGAGCAGTTCTTC.

The chain uses TRBV30 and TRBJ1-3; the D gene is possibly TRBD1 (5 bases). V gave up 2 bases and J gave up 0 bases, with 11 bases separating them. This CDR3 has 15 amino acids. CDR1 GTSNPN and CDR2 SVGIG come from the germline V gene (reference sequence). CDR3 loop: CAWSTGRNSGNTIYF. CDR3 bases: TGTGCCTGGAGTACGGGACGGAACTCTGGAAACACCATATATTTT.